The sequence of this T cell receptor beta chain was determined in a study of breast tumors, draining lymph nodes, adjacent tissues. Trimming cost V 8 bases and J 0 bases, with 14 bases left between them. The CDR3 length is 14 residues. Germline assignment: CDR1 SGHTA and CDR2 FQGNSA. On this clonotype: Its antigen is not identified.

TCRdb reprocessed the multiplex PCR reads via MiXCR and lists one record per CDR3 protein. The sample holds more than 10,000 distinct CDR3 sequences, over 45% seen once. General study points: Tumor TCR diversity was below lymph nodes but above nontumor tissue.

What was sequenced was breast tumor tissue. The TCR originated in a female donor with breast cancer. Some clones in this sample may be carry-over from other donors' samples. The V gene is TRBV7-2, the J gene TRBJ2-7; D perhaps matches TRBD1 (6 bases). The CDR3 protein is CASQRLDSSYEQYF. CDR3 nucleotides: TGTGCCAGCCAGAGACTGGACAGCTCCTACGAGCAGTACTTC. The entire variable domain, with the rest obtained from reference TRBV7-2 and TRBJ2-7, is as follows: GAGVSQSPSNKVTEKGKDVELRCDPISGHTALYWYRQSLGQGLEFLIYFQGNSAPDKSGLPSDRFSAERTGGSVSTLTIQRTQQEDSAVYLCASQRLDSSYEQYFGPGTRLTVT.